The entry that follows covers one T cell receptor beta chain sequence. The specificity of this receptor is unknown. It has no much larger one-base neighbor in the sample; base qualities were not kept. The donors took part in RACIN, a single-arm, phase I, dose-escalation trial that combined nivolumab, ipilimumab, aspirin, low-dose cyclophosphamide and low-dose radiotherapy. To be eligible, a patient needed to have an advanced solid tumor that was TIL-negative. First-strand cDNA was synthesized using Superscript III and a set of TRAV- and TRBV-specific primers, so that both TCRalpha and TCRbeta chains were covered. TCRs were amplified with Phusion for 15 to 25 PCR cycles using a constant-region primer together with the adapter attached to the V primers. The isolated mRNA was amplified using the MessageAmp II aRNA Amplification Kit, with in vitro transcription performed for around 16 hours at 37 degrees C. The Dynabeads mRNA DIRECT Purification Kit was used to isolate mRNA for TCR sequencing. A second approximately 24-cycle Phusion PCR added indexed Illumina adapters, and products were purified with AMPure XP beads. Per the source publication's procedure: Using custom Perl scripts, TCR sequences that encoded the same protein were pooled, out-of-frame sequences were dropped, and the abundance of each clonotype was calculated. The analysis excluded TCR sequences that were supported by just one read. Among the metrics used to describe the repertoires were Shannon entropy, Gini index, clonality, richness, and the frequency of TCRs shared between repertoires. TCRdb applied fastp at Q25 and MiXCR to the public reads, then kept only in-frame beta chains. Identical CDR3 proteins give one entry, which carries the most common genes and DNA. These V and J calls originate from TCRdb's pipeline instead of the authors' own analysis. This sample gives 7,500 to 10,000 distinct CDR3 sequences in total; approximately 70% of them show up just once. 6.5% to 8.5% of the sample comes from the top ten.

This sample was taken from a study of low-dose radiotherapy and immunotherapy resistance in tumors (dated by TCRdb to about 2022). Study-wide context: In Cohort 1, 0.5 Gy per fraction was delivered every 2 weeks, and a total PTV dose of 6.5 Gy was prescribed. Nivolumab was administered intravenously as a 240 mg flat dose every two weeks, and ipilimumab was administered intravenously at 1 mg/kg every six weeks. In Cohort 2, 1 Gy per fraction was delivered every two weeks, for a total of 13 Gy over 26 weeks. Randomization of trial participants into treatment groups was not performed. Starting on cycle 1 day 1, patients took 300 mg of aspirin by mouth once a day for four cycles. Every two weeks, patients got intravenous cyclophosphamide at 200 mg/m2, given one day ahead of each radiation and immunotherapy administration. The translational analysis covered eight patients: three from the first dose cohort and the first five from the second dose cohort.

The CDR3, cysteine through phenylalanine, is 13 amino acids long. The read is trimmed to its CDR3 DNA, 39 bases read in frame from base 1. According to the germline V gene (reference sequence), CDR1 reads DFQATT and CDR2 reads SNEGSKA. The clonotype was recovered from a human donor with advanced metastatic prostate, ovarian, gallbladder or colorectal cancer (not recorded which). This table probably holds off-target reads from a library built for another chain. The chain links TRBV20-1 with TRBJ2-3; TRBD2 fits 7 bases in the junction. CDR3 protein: CSAGAPGTDTQYF. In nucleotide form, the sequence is TGCAGCGCGGGAGCACCTGGCACAGATACGCAGTATTTT.